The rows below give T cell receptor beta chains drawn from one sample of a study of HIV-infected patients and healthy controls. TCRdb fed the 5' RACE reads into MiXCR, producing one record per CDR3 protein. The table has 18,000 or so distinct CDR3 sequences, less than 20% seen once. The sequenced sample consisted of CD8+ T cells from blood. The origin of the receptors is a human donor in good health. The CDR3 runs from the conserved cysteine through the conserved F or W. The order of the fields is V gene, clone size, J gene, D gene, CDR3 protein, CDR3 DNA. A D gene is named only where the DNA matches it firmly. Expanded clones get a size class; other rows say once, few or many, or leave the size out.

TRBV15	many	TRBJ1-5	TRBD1	CATSAGQGNQPQHF	TGTGCCACCAGCGCGGGACAGGGGAACCAGCCCCAGCATTTT
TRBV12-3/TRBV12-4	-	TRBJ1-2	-	CASRTQGTGYTF	TGTGCCAGCAGAACGCAGGGTACGGGCTACACCTTC
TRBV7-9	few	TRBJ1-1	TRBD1	CASSWSGGLTEAFF	TGTGCCAGCAGCTGGTCAGGGGGCCTCACTGAAGCTTTCTTT
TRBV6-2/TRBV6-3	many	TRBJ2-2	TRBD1	CASSSGQGDTGELFF	TGTGCCAGCAGCTCAGGACAGGGGGACACCGGGGAGCTGTTTTTT
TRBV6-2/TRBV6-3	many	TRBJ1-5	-	CASAGQINQPQHF	TGTGCCAGCGCTGGACAGATAAATCAGCCCCAGCATTTT
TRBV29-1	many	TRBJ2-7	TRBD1	CSVRQGALSYEQYF	TGCAGCGTCCGACAGGGCGCCCTCTCCTACGAGCAGTACTTC
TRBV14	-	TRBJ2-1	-	CASSPSRSEQFF	TGTGCCAGCAGCCCCTCTAGAAGTGAGCAGTTCTTC
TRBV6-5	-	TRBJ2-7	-	CASSYHRSSYEQYF	TGTGCCAGCAGTTACCACAGGAGCTCCTACGAGCAGTACTTC
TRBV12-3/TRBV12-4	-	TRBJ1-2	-	CASRAWDGANYGYTF	TGTGCCAGCAGGGCCTGGGACGGAGCTAACTATGGCTACACCTTC
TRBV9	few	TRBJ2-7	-	CASSEGQYEQYF	TGTGCCAGCAGCGAGGGACAATACGAGCAGTACTTC
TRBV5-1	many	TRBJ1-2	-	CASSRTGPGHPNPQGYTF	TGCGCCAGCAGCCGAACAGGACCGGGACATCCGAATCCTCAGGGCTACACCTTC
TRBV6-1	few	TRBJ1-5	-	CASSDRASGNQPQHF	TGTGCCAGCAGTGACCGGGCTTCGGGCAATCAGCCCCAGCATTTT
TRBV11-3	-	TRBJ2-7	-	CASSLESDEQYF	TGTGCCAGCAGCTTAGAAAGCGACGAGCAGTACTTC
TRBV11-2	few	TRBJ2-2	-	CASSLRSGPYTGELFF	TGTGCCAGCAGCTTAAGGTCAGGGCCTTACACCGGGGAGCTGTTTTTT
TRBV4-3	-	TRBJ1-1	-	CASSQERHDTEAFF	TGCGCCAGCAGCCAAGAGCGGCACGACACTGAAGCTTTCTTT
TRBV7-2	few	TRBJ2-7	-	CASSLEEASYEQYF	TGTGCCAGCAGCTTAGAGGAGGCCTCCTACGAGCAGTACTTC
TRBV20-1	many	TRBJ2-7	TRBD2	CSARRGLGLNEQYF	TGCAGTGCTAGAAGGGGACTAGGCCTGAACGAGCAGTACTTC
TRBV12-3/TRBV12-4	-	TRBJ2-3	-	CAIWPVSGTDTQYF	TGTGCCATATGGCCAGTCTCTGGCACAGATACGCAGTATTTT
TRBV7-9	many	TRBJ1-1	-	CASSFGNTEAFF	TGTGCCAGCAGCTTCGGGAACACTGAAGCTTTCTTT
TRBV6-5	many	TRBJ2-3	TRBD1	CASSIMDRATKDTQYF	TGTGCCAGCAGTATTATGGACAGGGCAACGAAAGATACGCAGTATTTT
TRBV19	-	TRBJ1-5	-	CASSPADSNQPQHF	TGTGCCAGTAGTCCGGCCGATAGCAATCAGCCCCAGCATTTT
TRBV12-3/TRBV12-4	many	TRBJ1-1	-	CASSAGLNTEAFF	TGTGCCAGCAGTGCCGGACTTAACACTGAAGCTTTCTTT
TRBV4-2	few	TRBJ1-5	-	CASSPLFQGLQPQHF	TGTGCCAGCAGCCCCCTATTCCAGGGCCTTCAGCCCCAGCATTTT
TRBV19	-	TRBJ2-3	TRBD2	CASSIASGRATDTQYF	TGTGCCAGTAGTATAGCTAGCGGGAGGGCCACAGATACGCAGTATTTT
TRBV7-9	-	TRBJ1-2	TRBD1	CAGSPPPGTGVYGYTF	TGTGCCGGCAGCCCACCCCCCGGGACAGGGGTTTATGGCTACACCTTC
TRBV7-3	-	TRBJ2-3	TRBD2	CASSLMGPGLAGAYSTDTQYF	TGTGCCAGCAGCCTTATGGGGCCGGGACTAGCGGGGGCCTATAGCACAGATACGCAGTATTTT
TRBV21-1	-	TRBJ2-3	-	CASSAGGSLAGGPESTDTQYF	TGTGCCAGCAGCGCAGGCGGCTCCCTAGCGGGAGGGCCGGAAAGCACAGATACGCAGTATTTT
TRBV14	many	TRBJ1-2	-	CASSRLNRAINYGYTF	TGTGCCAGCAGCCGGCTCAACAGGGCGATCAACTATGGCTACACCTTC
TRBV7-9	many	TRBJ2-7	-	CASSPWGREQYF	TGTGCCAGCAGCCCGTGGGGGCGGGAGCAGTACTTC
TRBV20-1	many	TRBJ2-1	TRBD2	CSARPLAGGYNEQFF	TGCAGTGCTAGACCCTTAGCGGGAGGCTACAATGAGCAGTTCTTC
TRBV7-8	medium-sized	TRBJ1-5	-	CASSPWMGNNQPQHF	TGTGCCAGCAGCCCTTGGATGGGGAACAATCAGCCCCAGCATTTT
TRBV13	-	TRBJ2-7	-	CASSLGSEVPYEQYF	TGTGCCAGCAGCTTAGGCTCCGAAGTGCCCTACGAGCAGTACTTC
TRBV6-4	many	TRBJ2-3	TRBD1	CASGTGGTDTQYF	TGTGCCAGCGGGACAGGGGGCACAGATACGCAGTATTTT
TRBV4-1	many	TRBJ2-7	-	CASSQGVTASQYF	TGCGCCAGCAGCCAAGGAGTGACAGCGAGCCAGTACTTC
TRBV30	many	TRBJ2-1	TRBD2	CAWSGLAGVSAFGNEQFF	TGTGCCTGGAGTGGACTAGCGGGAGTGTCGGCTTTTGGGAATGAGCAGTTCTTC
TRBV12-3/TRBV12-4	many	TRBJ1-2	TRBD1	CASSGTANYGYTF	TGTGCCAGCAGTGGGACAGCTAACTATGGCTACACCTTC
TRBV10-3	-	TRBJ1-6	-	CAISGEGNNYNSPLHF	TGTGCCATCAGTGGGGAGGGGAATAACTATAATTCACCCCTCCACTTT
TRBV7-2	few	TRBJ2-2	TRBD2	CASSLRALAGVGTGELFF	TGTGCCAGCAGCTTAAGGGCCCTAGCGGGAGTAGGTACCGGGGAGCTGTTTTTT
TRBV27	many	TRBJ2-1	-	CTSSLRVGAGNEQFF	TGTACCAGCAGTTTACGGGTAGGGGCAGGCAATGAGCAGTTCTTC
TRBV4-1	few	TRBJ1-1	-	CASSQGVSSEAFF	TGCGCCAGCAGCCAAGGTGTGTCGAGTGAAGCTTTCTTT
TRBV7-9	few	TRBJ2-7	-	CASSLVADEQYF	TGTGCCAGCAGCTTAGTTGCGGACGAGCAGTACTTC
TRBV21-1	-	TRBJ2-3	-	CASSKRGTGGLGDTQYF	TGTGCCAGCAGCAAAAGAGGGACAGGGGGCTTGGGAGATACGCAGTATTTT
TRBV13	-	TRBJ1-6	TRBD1	CASSAPGTGYNSPLHF	TGTGCCAGCAGCGCCCCCGGGACAGGCTATAATTCACCCCTCCACTTT
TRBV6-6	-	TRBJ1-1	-	CASSYSNEPNTEAFF	TGTGCCAGCAGTTACTCGAATGAGCCGAACACTGAAGCTTTCTTT
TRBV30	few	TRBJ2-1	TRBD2	CAWPRRLAGNYNEQFF	TGTGCCTGGCCTCGCCGACTAGCGGGAAATTACAATGAGCAGTTCTTC
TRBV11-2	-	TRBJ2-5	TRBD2	CASSSLAGVSGETQYF	TGTGCCAGCAGCTCCCTAGCGGGAGTTTCAGGAGAGACCCAGTACTTC
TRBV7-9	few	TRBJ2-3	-	CASSPSLWGSTDTQYF	TGTGCCAGCAGCCCTAGCCTCTGGGGAAGCACAGATACGCAGTATTTT